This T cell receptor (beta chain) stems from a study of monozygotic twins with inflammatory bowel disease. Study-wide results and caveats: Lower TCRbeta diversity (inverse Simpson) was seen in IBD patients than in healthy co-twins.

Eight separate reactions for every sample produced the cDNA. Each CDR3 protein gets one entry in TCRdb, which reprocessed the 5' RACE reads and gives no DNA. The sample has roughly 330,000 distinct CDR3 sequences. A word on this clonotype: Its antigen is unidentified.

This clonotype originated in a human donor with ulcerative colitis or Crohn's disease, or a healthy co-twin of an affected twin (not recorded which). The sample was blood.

The CDR3 sequence: CATSAPGLKTGELFF. The rearrangement joins TRBV24-1 to TRBJ2-2; TCRdb returns TRBD2, unconfirmable since there is no DNA. The CDR3 is made up of 15 amino acids. The V gene's germline CDR1 is KGHDR and CDR2 SFDVKD.